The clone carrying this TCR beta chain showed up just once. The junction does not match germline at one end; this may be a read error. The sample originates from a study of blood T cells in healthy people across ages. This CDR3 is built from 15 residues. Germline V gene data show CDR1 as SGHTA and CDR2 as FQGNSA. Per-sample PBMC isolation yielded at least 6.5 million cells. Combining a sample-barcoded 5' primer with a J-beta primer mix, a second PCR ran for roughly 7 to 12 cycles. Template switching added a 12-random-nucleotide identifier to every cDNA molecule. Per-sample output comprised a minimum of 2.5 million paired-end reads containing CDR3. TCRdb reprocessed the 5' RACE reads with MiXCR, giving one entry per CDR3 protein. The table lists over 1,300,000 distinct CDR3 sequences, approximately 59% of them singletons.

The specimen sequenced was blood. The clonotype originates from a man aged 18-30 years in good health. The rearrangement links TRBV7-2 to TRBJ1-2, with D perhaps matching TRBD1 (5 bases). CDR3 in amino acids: CASSLSTAGNYDYTF. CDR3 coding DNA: TGTGCCAGCAGCTTATCGACAGCTGGAAACTATGACTACACCTTC. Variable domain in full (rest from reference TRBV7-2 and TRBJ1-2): GAGVSQSPSNKVTEKGKDVELRCDPISGHTALYWYRQSLGQGLEFLIYFQGNSAPDKSGLPSDRFSAERTGGSVSTLTIQRTQQEDSAVYLCASSLSTAGNYDYTFGSGTRLTVV.